A selection of T cell receptor beta chains follows, all from one sample in a study of T cell responses to AZD1222 COVID-19 vaccine. Produced via immunoSEQ multiplex PCR; TCRdb's table is partial and in-frame only. The table records around 160,000 clones, 85% to 95% of them present only once. This material consisted of peripheral blood, taken 28 days after the second AZD1222 dose. These receptors were collected from an adult who received the AZD1222 COVID-19 vaccine. The CDR3 runs from the conserved cysteine through the conserved F or W. D genes are given only for firm matches. Not every row has a clone size; where given, it reads once, few, many or a size class.

v_gene: TRBV9
abundance: .
j_gene: TRBJ2-3
d_gene: .
len: 14
CDR3aa: CASSVGYDTDTQYF
CDR3nt: TGTGCCAGCAGCGTAGGTTACGACACAGATACGCAGTATTTT

v_gene: TRBV18
abundance: .
j_gene: TRBJ1-3
d_gene: .
len: 14
CDR3aa: CASSPESSGNTIYF
CDR3nt: TGTGCCAGCTCACCGGAGAGCTCTGGAAACACCATATATTTT

v_gene: TRBV5-1
abundance: .
j_gene: TRBJ2-3
d_gene: TRBD1
len: 15
CDR3aa: CASRRQGTSTDTQYF
CDR3nt: TGCGCCAGCAGACGACAGGGAACTAGCACAGATACGCAGTATTTT

v_gene: TRBV30
abundance: .
j_gene: TRBJ1-2
d_gene: .
len: 13
CDR3aa: CAWSVQQLYGYTF
CDR3nt: TGTGCCTGGAGTGTACAACAGCTCTATGGCTACACCTTC

v_gene: TRBV27
abundance: .
j_gene: TRBJ1-5
d_gene: .
len: 14
CDR3aa: CATRPLGAGEPQHF
CDR3nt: TGTGCCACCCGACCTTTGGGGGCCGGTGAGCCCCAGCATTTT

v_gene: TRBV24-1
abundance: .
j_gene: TRBJ2-3
d_gene: .
len: 14
CDR3aa: CATSDGQLTDTQYF
CDR3nt: TGTGCCACCAGTGACGGACAGCTCACAGATACGCAGTATTTT

v_gene: TRBV7-9
abundance: once
j_gene: TRBJ2-7
d_gene: .
len: 14
CDR3aa: CASSLWGRAYEQYF
CDR3nt: TGTGCCAGCAGCTTATGGGGCAGGGCTTACGAGCAGTACTTC

v_gene: TRBV9
abundance: .
j_gene: TRBJ2-3
d_gene: TRBD1
len: 16
CDR3aa: CASSARQGSSGDTQYF
CDR3nt: TGTGCCAGCAGCGCCCGACAGGGATCGAGTGGAGATACGCAGTATTTT

v_gene: TRBV7-9
abundance: .
j_gene: TRBJ2-7
d_gene: .
len: 13
CDR3aa: CASEDSNSYEQYF
CDR3nt: TGTGCCAGCGAGGACAGCAACTCCTACGAGCAGTACTTC

v_gene: TRBV3-1/TRBV3-2
abundance: .
j_gene: TRBJ2-1
d_gene: TRBD2
len: 15
CDR3aa: CASSLGLASYNEQFF
CDR3nt: TGTGCCAGCAGCCTTGGACTAGCGTCCTACAATGAGCAGTTCTTC

v_gene: TRBV11-2
abundance: .
j_gene: TRBJ1-3
d_gene: .
len: 11
CDR3aa: CASSLGNRIYF
CDR3nt: TGTGCCAGCAGCTTAGGGAACAGAATATATTTT

v_gene: TRBV30
abundance: once
j_gene: TRBJ1-5
d_gene: .
len: 14
CDR3aa: CAWSEGPVGQPQHF
CDR3nt: TGTGCCTGGAGTGAAGGCCCGGTCGGTCAGCCCCAGCATTTT

v_gene: TRBV7-2
abundance: .
j_gene: TRBJ2-3
d_gene: TRBD2
len: 17
CDR3aa: CASSLGSSSGNTDTQYF
CDR3nt: TGTGCCAGCAGCTTAGGTAGTTCTAGCGGTAACACAGATACGCAGTATTTT

v_gene: TRBV12-3/TRBV12-4
abundance: .
j_gene: TRBJ1-3
d_gene: .
len: 13
CDR3aa: CASSLFHGNTIYF
CDR3nt: TGTGCCAGCAGTCTATTCCATGGAAACACCATATATTTT

v_gene: TRBV6-5
abundance: .
j_gene: TRBJ1-2
d_gene: .
len: 14
CDR3aa: CASSYSSANYGYTF
CDR3nt: TGTGCCAGCAGTTACTCGTCGGCTAACTATGGCTACACCTTC

v_gene: TRBV10-2
abundance: .
j_gene: TRBJ2-1
d_gene: TRBD2
len: 14
CDR3aa: CASAWASGLNEQFF
CDR3nt: TGCGCCAGCGCCTGGGCTAGCGGGCTCAATGAGCAGTTCTTC

v_gene: TRBV7-3
abundance: .
j_gene: TRBJ1-1
d_gene: .
len: 13
CDR3aa: CASSLSRTTEAFF
CDR3nt: TGTGCCAGCAGCTTAAGCAGGACGACTGAAGCTTTCTTT

v_gene: TRBV6-5
abundance: .
j_gene: TRBJ1-4
d_gene: .
len: 13
CDR3aa: CASSYVEEEKLFF
CDR3nt: TGTGCCAGCAGTTACGTCGAGGAGGAAAAACTGTTTTTT

v_gene: TRBV12-3/TRBV12-4
abundance: .
j_gene: TRBJ1-2
d_gene: TRBD1
len: 13
CDR3aa: CASSPGGVYGYTF
CDR3nt: TGTGCCAGCAGCCCAGGGGGGGTCTATGGCTACACCTTC

v_gene: TRBV5-1
abundance: .
j_gene: TRBJ2-1
d_gene: .
len: 14
CDR3aa: CASSLGAGANEQFF
CDR3nt: TGCGCCAGCAGCTTGGGTGCGGGCGCAAATGAGCAGTTCTTC

v_gene: TRBV18
abundance: .
j_gene: TRBJ1-3
d_gene: .
len: 18
CDR3aa: CASSPLVGLESSGNTIYF
CDR3nt: TGTGCCAGCTCACCCCTGGTGGGATTAGAAAGCTCTGGAAACACCATATATTTT

v_gene: TRBV28
abundance: .
j_gene: TRBJ2-2
d_gene: .
len: 15
CDR3aa: CATFKIQGGTGELFF
CDR3nt: TGTGCCACTTTCAAAATACAGGGGGGGACCGGGGAGCTGTTTTTT

v_gene: TRBV11-2
abundance: .
j_gene: TRBJ2-7
d_gene: .
len: 13
CDR3aa: CASSSVHLYEQYF
CDR3nt: TGTGCCAGCAGCTCTGTGCACCTCTACGAGCAGTACTTC

v_gene: TRBV6-5
abundance: few
j_gene: TRBJ2-7
d_gene: TRBD1
len: 13
CDR3aa: CATPGQASWGQYF
CDR3nt: TGTGCCACCCCGGGACAGGCCTCCTGGGGGCAGTACTTC

v_gene: TRBV5-1
abundance: .
j_gene: TRBJ2-7
d_gene: TRBD2
len: 14
CDR3aa: CASSFASGSYEQYF
CDR3nt: TGCGCCAGCAGCTTCGCTAGCGGGAGTTACGAGCAGTACTTC

v_gene: TRBV9
abundance: .
j_gene: TRBJ1-1
d_gene: .
len: 15
CDR3aa: CASSKPTLTDTEAFF
CDR3nt: TGTGCCAGCAGCAAACCAACTCTGACGGACACTGAAGCTTTCTTT

v_gene: TRBV27
abundance: .
j_gene: TRBJ1-3
d_gene: TRBD1
len: 16
CDR3aa: CASSLAGRGRGNTIYF
CDR3nt: TGTGCCAGCAGTTTAGCCGGCAGGGGGCGAGGAAACACCATATATTTT

v_gene: TRBV7-9
abundance: once
j_gene: TRBJ1-4
d_gene: .
len: 14
CDR3aa: CASSSEWTNEKLFF
CDR3nt: TGTGCCAGCAGCTCCGAGTGGACTAATGAAAAACTGTTTTTT

v_gene: TRBV4-3
abundance: .
j_gene: TRBJ1-2
d_gene: .
len: 15
CDR3aa: CASSPSLGGNYGYTF
CDR3nt: TGCGCCAGCAGCCCTAGTCTGGGGGGAAACTATGGCTACACCTTC

v_gene: TRBV28
abundance: .
j_gene: TRBJ2-7
d_gene: .
len: 15
CDR3aa: CASSFGSGASYEQYF
CDR3nt: TGTGCCAGCAGTTTTGGATCAGGGGCGTCCTACGAGCAGTACTTC

v_gene: TRBV9
abundance: .
j_gene: TRBJ2-5
d_gene: .
len: 15
CDR3aa: CASSPRDSPAETQYF
CDR3nt: TGTGCCAGCAGCCCCCGGGACTCCCCCGCGGAGACCCAGTACTTC

v_gene: TRBV28
abundance: .
j_gene: TRBJ1-4
d_gene: .
len: 19
CDR3aa: CASSWLTGATLDDNEKLFF
CDR3nt: TGTGCCAGCAGTTGGTTGACGGGAGCTACTTTAGACGATAATGAAAAACTGTTTTTT

v_gene: TRBV25-1
abundance: .
j_gene: TRBJ2-3
d_gene: .
len: 14
CDR3aa: CASSELDSTDTQYF
CDR3nt: TGTGCCAGCAGTGAACTGGACAGCACAGATACGCAGTATTTT

v_gene: TRBV30
abundance: .
j_gene: TRBJ2-7
d_gene: .
len: 14
CDR3aa: CAWKNIISSYEQYF
CDR3nt: TGTGCCTGGAAAAACATAATAAGCTCCTACGAGCAGTACTTC

v_gene: TRBV4-3
abundance: .
j_gene: TRBJ2-3
d_gene: TRBD2
len: 16
CDR3aa: CASSQDSTSGTDTQYF
CDR3nt: TGCGCCAGCAGCCAAGACTCGACTAGCGGCACAGATACGCAGTATTTT

v_gene: TRBV6-6
abundance: .
j_gene: TRBJ1-4
d_gene: .
len: 16
CDR3aa: CASSYPSTATNEKLFF
CDR3nt: TGTGCCAGCAGTTACCCTTCTACAGCAACTAATGAAAAACTGTTTTTT

v_gene: TRBV14
abundance: .
j_gene: TRBJ2-7
d_gene: TRBD2
len: 12
CDR3aa: CATGLAPYEQYF
CDR3nt: TGTGCCACCGGACTAGCCCCCTACGAGCAGTACTTC

v_gene: TRBV6-5
abundance: once
j_gene: TRBJ1-1
d_gene: .
len: 13
CDR3aa: CASFSELNTEAFF
CDR3nt: TGTGCCAGCTTCTCGGAACTGAACACTGAAGCTTTCTTT

v_gene: TRBV7-9
abundance: .
j_gene: TRBJ2-7
d_gene: .
len: 13
CDR3aa: CASRQDYSYEQYF
CDR3nt: TGTGCCAGCAGACAAGATTACTCCTACGAGCAGTACTTC

v_gene: TRBV12-3/TRBV12-4
abundance: .
j_gene: TRBJ1-1
d_gene: .
len: 12
CDR3aa: CASSPQLREAFF
CDR3nt: TGTGCCAGCAGTCCCCAACTCAGGGAAGCTTTCTTT

v_gene: TRBV25-1
abundance: .
j_gene: TRBJ1-1
d_gene: .
len: 12
CDR3aa: CASSFGGTEAFF
CDR3nt: TGTGCCAGCAGCTTTGGTGGCACTGAAGCTTTCTTT

v_gene: TRBV13
abundance: .
j_gene: TRBJ2-3
d_gene: TRBD1
len: 15
CDR3aa: CASSSGQFSADTQYF
CDR3nt: TGTGCCAGCAGCTCGGGACAGTTTAGCGCAGATACGCAGTATTTT

v_gene: TRBV4-2
abundance: .
j_gene: TRBJ1-5
d_gene: .
len: 14
CDR3aa: CASSQDEEVQPQHF
CDR3nt: TGTGCCAGCAGCCAAGATGAGGAGGTTCAGCCCCAGCATTTT

v_gene: TRBV4-1
abundance: .
j_gene: TRBJ2-7
d_gene: .
len: 17
CDR3aa: CASSQEAPGLVTYEQYF
CDR3nt: TGCGCCAGCAGCCAAGAGGCTCCGGGACTTGTGACCTACGAGCAGTACTTC